Shown below are 18 T cell receptor beta chains from a single sample sequenced in a study of blood T cell repertoires in COVID-19. Sequencing used immunoSEQ multiplex PCR; TCRdb keeps in-frame clones, though not all of them. Of some 150,000 clones listed, 80% were seen once; the top ten hold over 10%. The sequenced sample was peripheral blood. The receptors originated from a man aged 60 to 75 with active or convalescent COVID-19.

The chain recombines TRBV7-8 with TRBJ2-5; D uncertain. CDR1 and CDR2 from the germline V gene are SGHVS and FQNEAQ. Trimming removed 2 bases from V and 5 bases from J, with 12 bases in between. The CDR3 is 14 amino acids. The CDR3 region is CASSLTLTAETQYF. The CDR3, as DNA: TGTGCCAGCAGCTTAACCCTGACTGCTGAGACCCAGTACTTC.

The J gene is TRBJ2-2, the V gene TRBV7-9; 9 bases agree with TRBD1. CDR1 is SEHNR, CDR2 FQNEAQ, per germline (reference sequence). V dropped 5 bases and J dropped 6; count of bases not matched to a gene: 7. CDR3 length: 15 residues. CDR3 in DNA: TGTGCCAGCAGCGCCGGGACAGGGTGGTCCGGGGAGCTGTTTTTT. Encoded protein: CASSAGTGWSGELFF.

The chain joins TRBV18 to TRBJ2-2; TRBD2 agrees at 9 bases. Trimming took 5 bases from V and 5 from J; bases not matched to a gene: 6. The CDR3 has 15 amino acids. Germline V gene data show CDR1 as KGHSH and CDR2 as LQKENI. CDR3 sequence reads: CASSAATSGTGELFF. CDR3 in DNA: TGTGCCAGCTCAGCAGCAACTAGCGGGACCGGGGAGCTGTTTTTT. Full variable domain (outside the CDR3, taken from reference TRBV18 and TRBJ2-2): NAGVMQNPRHLVRRRGQEARLRCSPMKGHSHVYWYRQLPEEGLKFMVYLQKENIIDESGMPKERFSAEFPKEGPSILRIQQVVRGDSAAYFCASSAATSGTGELFFGEGSRLTVL.

The chain is built from TRBV6-5 and TRBJ2-7; TRBD1 is a possible D gene (5 bases). Germline values: CDR1 MNHEY, CDR2 SVGAGI. Trimming cost V 8 bases and J 3 bases, with 8 bases left between them. The CDR3 is 11 residues long. DNA of the CDR3: TGTGCCAGCGACAGATACTACGAGCAGTACTTC. As protein: CASDRYYEQYF.

This clone came up once. The V and J genes are TRBV30 and TRBJ1-2; D call uncertain. CDR3 length equals 13 residues. V was shortened by 1 base and J by 6 bases, with 12 bases between the two germline ends. Germline CDR1 is GTSNPN and CDR2 is SVGIG (reference sequence). The CDR3 nucleotides read TGTGCCTGGAGTGGAGGGAGAAGACATGGCTACACCTTC. Protein sequence: CAWSGGRRHGYTF.

This chain joins TRBV19 and TRBJ2-3, with 12 bases lining up with TRBD2. V shed 5 bases, J shed 2 bases, and the junction held 5 bases outside the gene matches. Germline CDR1 LNHDA, CDR2 SQIVND (reference sequence). CDR3 size: 16 residues. CDR3 loop: CASSPGLAGITDTQYF. The CDR3, as DNA: TGTGCCAGTAGTCCAGGACTAGCGGGAATCACAGATACGCAGTATTTT. Based on the CDR3 plus reference TRBV19 and TRBJ2-3, the full variable domain is DGGITQSPKYLFRKEGQNVTLSCEQNLNHDAMYWYRQDPGQGLRLIYYSQIVNDFQKGDIAEGYSVSREKKESFPLTVTSAQKNPTAFYLCASSPGLAGITDTQYFGPGTRLTVL.

V gene TRBV6-5 combines with J gene TRBJ1-1; TRBD1 is a possible D gene (5 bases). The V gene's germline CDR1 is MNHEY and CDR2 SVGAGI. There are 15 residues in the CDR3. Trimming pared 6 bases from V and 3 bases from J, leaving 17 bases between. CDR3 nucleotide sequence: TGTGCCAGCAGGAGGACAAGTGTCGGGTACACTGAAGCTTTCTTT. Translating gives CASRRTSVGYTEAFF.

This chain uses TRBV12-5 with TRBJ2-6, with TRBD2 matching over 8 bases. J gave up 2 bases and V 1 base, and 4 bases lay outside the gene matches. This CDR3 region has 17 residues. Germline CDR1 LGHNT, CDR2 FRNRAP. The CDR3 spells CASGLDPAGAGANVLTF. CDR3 DNA sequence: TGTGCTAGTGGTTTGGATCCAGCGGGAGCTGGGGCCAACGTCCTGACTTTC.

V gene TRBV7-6 combines with J gene TRBJ2-7; TRBD2 aligns across 7 bases. Germline CDR1 is SGHVS and CDR2 is FNYEAQ. The CDR3 spans 14 residues. V lost 3 bases and J lost 3; bases outside the gene matches: 5. The CDR3 sequence: CASSLGGGYYEQYF. The DNA of the CDR3 is TGTGCCAGCAGCTTGGGCGGGGGATACTACGAGCAGTACTTC.

The chain recombines TRBV2 with TRBJ2-1; D is unclear. The CDR3 runs 11 residues. Trimming left V 0 bases short and J 10 bases short, with 4 bases between. Per germline, CDR1 SNHLY and CDR2 FYNNEI. The CDR3: CASSEAREQFF. The DNA of the CDR3 is TGTGCCAGCAGTGAAGCGAGGGAGCAGTTCTTC.

The V gene is TRBV20-1, the J gene TRBJ2-5; D is unclear. The CDR3 is 12 residues long. The V gene lost 3 bases and the J gene lost 1 base, with 6 bases spanning the gap. Germline-derived CDR1 and CDR2 are DFQATT and SNEGSKA (reference sequence). As DNA, the CDR3 is TGCAGTGCTAGTTCCTTCCAAGAGACCCAGTACTTC. It is translated as CSASSFQETQYF.

The chain uses TRBV19 and TRBJ2-1; D may be TRBD1 (5 bases). Trimming took off 4 bases at V and 0 bases at J, with 19 bases between the two ends. CDR3 length: 18 amino acids. The V gene's germline CDR1 is LNHDA and CDR2 SQIVND (reference sequence). CDR3 coding DNA: TGTGCCAGTAGTAAAGCCCCTCGACAGCCTAGCTCCTACAATGAGCAGTTCTTC. It yields the protein CASSKAPRQPSSYNEQFF.

This chain uses TRBV18 with TRBJ2-1, with TRBD1 matching 7 bases. Germline CDR1 KGHSH, CDR2 LQKENI. The CDR3 runs 14 residues. The V segment lost 2 bases and the J segment 4 bases; nucleotides outside the gene matches: 2. DNA for the CDR3: TGTGCCAGCTCACCAGGGACAGTATACAATGAGCAGTTCTTC. Residues: CASSPGTVYNEQFF.

The gene calls are TRBV19 and TRBJ2-7, with 12 positions matching TRBD2. In germline, CDR1 is LNHDA, CDR2 SQIVND (reference sequence). CDR3 length: 16 amino acids. V dropped 4 bases and J dropped 2; count of bases not matched to a gene: 6. The CDR3 here is CASSTRTSGTPYEQYF. The DNA for the CDR3 is TGTGCCAGTAGTACGAGGACTAGCGGGACCCCCTACGAGCAGTACTTC.

The rearrangement joins TRBV30 to TRBJ1-3; no firm D call. The germline V and J ends were trimmed by 0 bases and 6 bases, with 6 bases remaining between them. Germline assignment: CDR1 GTSNPN and CDR2 SVGIG (reference sequence). The CDR3 length is 12 residues. The CDR3 DNA reads as TGTGCCTGGAGTGTAGACAAAAACACCATATATTTT. Its translation: CAWSVDKNTIYF. The full variable domain, completed using reference TRBV30 and TRBJ1-3, is SQTIHQWPATLVQPVGSPLSLECTVEGTSNPNLYWYRQAAGRGLQLLFYSVGIGQISSEVPQNLSASRPQDRQFILSSKKLLLSDSGFYLCAWSVDKNTIYFGEGSWLTVV.

The CDR3 sequence is CAISASGSHYGYTF. In DNA form, the CDR3 reads TGTGCCATCAGTGCCTCAGGGTCCCACTATGGCTACACCTTC. The chain joins TRBV10-3 to TRBJ1-2, with D tentatively TRBD1 (5 bases). V dropped 4 bases and J dropped 3 bases, with 12 bases sitting between them. CDR1 is ENHRY and CDR2 is SYGVKD in the germline V gene. This CDR3 comprises 14 residues.

The V and J genes are TRBV4-3 and TRBJ2-7; 7 nucleotides match TRBD2. This CDR3 spans 15 amino acids. After removal of 6 bases from V and 4 bases from J, the junction contained 12 bases not matched to a gene. Germline lookup yields CDR1 LGHNA and CDR2 YSLEER. The chain's CDR3 is CASSPTLAARYEQYF. The CDR3 bases are TGCGCCAGCAGTCCTACCCTAGCGGCTCGATACGAGCAGTACTTC.

J is TRBJ2-1 and V is TRBV29-1; 11 bases agree with TRBD2. J gave up 8 bases and V 6 bases, and 9 bases lay outside the gene matches. The CDR3 covers 14 residues. Germline CDR1 and CDR2: SQVTM and ANQGSEA. The CDR3 nucleotides are TGCAGCGTGAAACTAGCGGGAGTAGGCGATGAGCAGTTCTTC. This codes for CSVKLAGVGDEQFF.